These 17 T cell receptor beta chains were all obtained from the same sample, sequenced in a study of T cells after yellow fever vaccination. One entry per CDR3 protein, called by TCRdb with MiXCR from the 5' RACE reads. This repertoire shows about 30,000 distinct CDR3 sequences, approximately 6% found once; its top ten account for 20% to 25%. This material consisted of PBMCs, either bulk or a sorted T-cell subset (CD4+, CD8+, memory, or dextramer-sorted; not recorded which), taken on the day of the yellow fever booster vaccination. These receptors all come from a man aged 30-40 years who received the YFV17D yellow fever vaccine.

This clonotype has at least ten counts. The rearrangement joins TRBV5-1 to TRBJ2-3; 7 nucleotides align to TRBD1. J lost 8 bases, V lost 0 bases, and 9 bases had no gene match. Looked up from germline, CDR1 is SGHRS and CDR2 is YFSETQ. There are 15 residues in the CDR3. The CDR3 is CASSLELGGRATQYF. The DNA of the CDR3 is TGCGCCAGCAGCTTGGAGTTAGGGGGCCGGGCTACGCAGTATTTT.

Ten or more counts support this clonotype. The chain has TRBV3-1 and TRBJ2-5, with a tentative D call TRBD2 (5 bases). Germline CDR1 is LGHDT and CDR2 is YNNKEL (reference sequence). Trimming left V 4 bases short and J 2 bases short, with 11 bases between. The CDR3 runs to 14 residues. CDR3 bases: TGTGCCAGCAGCCGCGGGCGGCTACAAGAGACCCAGTACTTC. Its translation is CASSRGRLQETQYF.

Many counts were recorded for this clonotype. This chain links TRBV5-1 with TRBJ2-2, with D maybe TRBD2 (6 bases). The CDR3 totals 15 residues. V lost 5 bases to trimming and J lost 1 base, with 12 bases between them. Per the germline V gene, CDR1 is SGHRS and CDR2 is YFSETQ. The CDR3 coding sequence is TGCGCCAGCAGTATCAGCGGGCGGAACACCGGGGAGCTGTTTTTT. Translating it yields CASSISGRNTGELFF.

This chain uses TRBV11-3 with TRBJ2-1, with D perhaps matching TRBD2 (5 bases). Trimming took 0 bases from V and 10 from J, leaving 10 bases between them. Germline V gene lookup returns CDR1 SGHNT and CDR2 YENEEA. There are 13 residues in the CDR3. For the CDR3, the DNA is TGTGCCAGCAGCTTAGAGCTAGCTGGGGAGCAGTTCTTC. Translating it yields CASSLELAGEQFF.

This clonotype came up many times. The CDR3 protein is CASSFYSRATGRNEQFF. The DNA for the CDR3 is TGTGCCAGCAGCTTCTATTCAAGGGCTACAGGGAGGAATGAGCAGTTCTTC. The chain carries TRBV7-2 and TRBJ2-1, with D perhaps given as TRBD1 or TRBD2 (6 bases each). The V and J ends lost 3 bases and 7 bases respectively, with 22 bases between them. The CDR3 is 17 residues long. Germline loops: CDR1 SGHTA, CDR2 FQGNSA.

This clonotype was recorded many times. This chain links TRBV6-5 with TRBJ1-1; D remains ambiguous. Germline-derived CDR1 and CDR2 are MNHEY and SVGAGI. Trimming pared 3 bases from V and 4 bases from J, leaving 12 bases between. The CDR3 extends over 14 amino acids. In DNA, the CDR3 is TGTGCCAGCAGTTATGGCGGTTATCTCACTGAAGCTTTCTTT. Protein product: CASSYGGYLTEAFF.

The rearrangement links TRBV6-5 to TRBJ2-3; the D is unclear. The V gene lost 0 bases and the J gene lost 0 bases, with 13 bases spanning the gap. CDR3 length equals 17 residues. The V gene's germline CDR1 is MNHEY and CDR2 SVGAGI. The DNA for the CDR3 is TGTGCCAGCAGTTACTCGATGCACCCCCGGAGCACAGATACGCAGTATTTT. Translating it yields CASSYSMHPRSTDTQYF.

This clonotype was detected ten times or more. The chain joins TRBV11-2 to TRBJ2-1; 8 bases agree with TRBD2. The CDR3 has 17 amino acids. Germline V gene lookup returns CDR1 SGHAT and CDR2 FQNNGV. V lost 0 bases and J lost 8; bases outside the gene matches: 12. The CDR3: CASSLEASGRYVDEQFF. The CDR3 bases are TGTGCCAGCAGCTTAGAAGCGAGCGGGAGATACGTCGATGAGCAGTTCTTC.

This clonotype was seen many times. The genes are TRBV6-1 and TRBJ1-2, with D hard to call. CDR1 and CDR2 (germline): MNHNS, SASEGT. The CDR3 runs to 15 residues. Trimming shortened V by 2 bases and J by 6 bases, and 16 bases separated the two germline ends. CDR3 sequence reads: CASSESEGPGDGYTF. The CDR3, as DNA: TGTGCCAGCAGTGAATCCGAAGGGCCGGGAGATGGCTACACCTTC.

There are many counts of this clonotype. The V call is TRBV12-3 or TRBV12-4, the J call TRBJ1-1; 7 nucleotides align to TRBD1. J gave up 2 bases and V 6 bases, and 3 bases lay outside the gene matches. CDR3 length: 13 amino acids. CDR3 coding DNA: TGTGCCAGCAGGGGACAGACTAACACTGAAGCTTTCTTT. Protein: CASRGQTNTEAFF.

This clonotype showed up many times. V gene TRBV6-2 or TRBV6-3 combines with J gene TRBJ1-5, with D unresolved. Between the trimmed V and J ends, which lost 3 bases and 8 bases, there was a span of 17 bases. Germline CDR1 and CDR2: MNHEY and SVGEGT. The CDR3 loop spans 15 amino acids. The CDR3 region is CASSYIVGGPEPQHF. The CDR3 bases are TGTGCCAGCAGTTATATCGTTGGAGGTCCAGAGCCCCAGCATTTT.

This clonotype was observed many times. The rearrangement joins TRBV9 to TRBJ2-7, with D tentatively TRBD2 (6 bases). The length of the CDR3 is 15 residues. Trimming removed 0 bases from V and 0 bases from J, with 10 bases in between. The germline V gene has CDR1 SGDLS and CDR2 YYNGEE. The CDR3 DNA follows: TGTGCCAGCAGCGTAGGGTTCGGGAGCTCCTACGAGCAGTACTTC. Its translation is CASSVGFGSSYEQYF.

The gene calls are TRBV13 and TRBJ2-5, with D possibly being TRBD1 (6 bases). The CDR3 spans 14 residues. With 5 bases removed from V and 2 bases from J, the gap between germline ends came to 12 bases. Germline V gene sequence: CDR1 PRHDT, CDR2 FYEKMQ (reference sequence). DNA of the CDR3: TGTGCCAGCAGCCTAACAGGGACGCAAGAGACCCAGTACTTC. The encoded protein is CASSLTGTQETQYF.

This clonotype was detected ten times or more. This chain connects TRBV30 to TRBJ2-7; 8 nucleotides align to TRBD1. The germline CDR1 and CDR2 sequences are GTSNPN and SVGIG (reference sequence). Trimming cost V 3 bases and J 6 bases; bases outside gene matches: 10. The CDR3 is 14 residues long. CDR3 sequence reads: CAWSRTGSNLEQYF. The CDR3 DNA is TGTGCCTGGAGCCGGACAGGGTCCAATCTCGAGCAGTACTTC.

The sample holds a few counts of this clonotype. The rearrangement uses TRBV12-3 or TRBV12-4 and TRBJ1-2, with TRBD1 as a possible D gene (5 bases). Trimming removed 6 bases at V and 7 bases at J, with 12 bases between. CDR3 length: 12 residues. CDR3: CASSLQATGYTF. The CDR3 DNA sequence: TGTGCCAGCAGCCTACAGGCGACTGGCTACACCTTC.

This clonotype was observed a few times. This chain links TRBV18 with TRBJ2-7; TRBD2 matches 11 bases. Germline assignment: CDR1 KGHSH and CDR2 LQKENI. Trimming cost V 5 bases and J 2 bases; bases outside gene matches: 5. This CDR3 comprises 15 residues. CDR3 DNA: TGTGCCAGCTCAGCCCCGGGACTAGCGGCCTACGAGCAGTACTTC. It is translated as CASSAPGLAAYEQYF.

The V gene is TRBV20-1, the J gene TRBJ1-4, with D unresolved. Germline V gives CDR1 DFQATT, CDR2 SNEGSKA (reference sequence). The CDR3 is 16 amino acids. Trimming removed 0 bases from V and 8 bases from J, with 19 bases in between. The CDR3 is CSARDIEVFPAEKLFF. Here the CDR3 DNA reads TGCAGTGCTAGAGATATAGAGGTCTTTCCGGCAGAAAAACTGTTTTTT.